These 21 T cell receptor beta chains share one sample of origin, sequenced in a study of cytomegalovirus exposure and HLA in healthy donors. The PCR used 60 Vbeta and 13 Jbeta primers. Libraries were prepared by immunoSEQ multiplex PCR; TCRdb keeps only in-frame clonotypes and omits some of them. The repertoire holds some 110,000 clones, about four fifths seen once, with roughly 1.9% in the top ten. Sequencing was done on a sample of PBMCs. The receptors here all came from a man in his thirties or forties in good health and CMV-seronegative.

The chain has TRBV6-6 and TRBJ1-5; D is uncertain. V lost 2 bases to trimming and J lost 3 bases, with 5 bases between them. The germline gives CDR1 MNHNY, CDR2 SVGAGI (reference sequence). This CDR3 is 13 amino acids long. CDR3 loop: CASSYSPNQPQHF. CDR3 DNA: TGTGCCAGCAGTTACAGCCCCAATCAGCCCCAGCATTTT.

This clone came up a few times. The chain joins TRBV9 to TRBJ2-1; TRBD2 matches at 9 bases. CDR1 and CDR2 (germline): SGDLS, YYNGEE. This CDR3 comprises 15 residues. After removal of 4 bases from V and 4 bases from J, the junction contained 6 bases not matched to a gene. In nucleotides, the CDR3 is TGTGCCAGCAGCCCCCGACTAGCGGAGTACAATGAGCAGTTCTTC. It translates to CASSPRLAEYNEQFF.

V and J are TRBV9 and TRBJ1-1, with 7 bases matching TRBD1. Germline CDR1 SGDLS, CDR2 YYNGEE. The CDR3 is 14 residues long. The V gene end was trimmed by 3 bases and the J gene end by 4 bases; junction bases not matched to a gene: 6. CDR3 nucleotide sequence: TGTGCCAGCAGCGCCCGGGACAGATCCACTGAAGCTTTCTTT. Its protein is CASSARDRSTEAFF.

In this sample, this clone turned up a few times. This chain joins TRBV7-8 and TRBJ1-1; 8 bases fit TRBD1. V gave up 6 bases and J gave up 2 bases; unmatched junction bases: 8. Germline V gives CDR1 SGHVS, CDR2 FQNEAQ. The CDR3 consists of 15 residues. CDR3 DNA: TGTGCCAGCAGTTACAATACAGGGGGAAACACTGAAGCTTTCTTT. It yields the protein CASSYNTGGNTEAFF.

The rearrangement links TRBV5-1 to TRBJ2-3; 8 positions match TRBD1. The CDR3 is 14 amino acids. The trim removed 4 bases at V and 2 bases at J, leaving 3 bases unmatched. The germline gives CDR1 SGHRS, CDR2 YFSETQ. As DNA, the CDR3 is TGCGCCAGCAGCCCGACAGGGGCCACAGATACGCAGTATTTT. Translating it yields CASSPTGATDTQYF.

The chain carries TRBV5-1 and TRBJ2-5; D is perhaps TRBD1 (5 bases). Trimming stripped 2 bases from V and 4 bases from J, with 9 bases between. The CDR3 loop spans 13 amino acids. The germline gives CDR1 SGHRS, CDR2 YFSETQ. This CDR3 is CASSFGAPETQYF. As DNA, the CDR3 is TGCGCCAGCAGCTTTGGGGCCCCAGAGACCCAGTACTTC.

This clone was recorded a few times. This CDR3 reads CASSVPGGDREGLPYEQYF. As DNA, the CDR3 is TGTGCCAGCAGCGTGCCGGGGGGGGACAGGGAAGGGTTACCCTACGAGCAGTACTTC. The chain links TRBV7-8 to TRBJ2-7, with D perhaps matching TRBD1 (9 bases). V was clipped by 5 bases and J by 2 bases, with 28 bases between them. Per germline, CDR1 SGHVS and CDR2 FQNEAQ. CDR3 size: 19 residues.

The V call is TRBV11-3, the J call TRBJ2-7, with D maybe TRBD1 (5 bases). Germline CDR1 SGHNT, CDR2 YENEEA. V was trimmed by 0 bases and J by 0 bases, leaving 18 bases between them. This CDR3 spans 18 amino acids. The CDR3 sequence: CASSLDRRSGRSSYEQYF. CDR3 DNA sequence: TGTGCCAGCAGCTTAGATCGAAGATCAGGGCGGAGCTCCTACGAGCAGTACTTC.

This clone was detected a few times. The V gene is TRBV9, the J gene TRBJ2-1; 11 bases match TRBD2. CDR3 length equals 16 residues. CDR1 and CDR2 (germline): SGDLS, YYNGEE. The J segment lost 7 bases and the V segment lost 3 bases, leaving 9 bases of the junction unmatched. This chain's CDR3 is CASSAAGLADSNEQFF. The CDR3 DNA reads as TGTGCCAGCAGCGCTGCGGGACTAGCGGATTCTAATGAGCAGTTCTTC.

This clone was observed at least ten times. The V and J genes are TRBV28 and TRBJ2-6, with 10 positions matching TRBD1. The ends lost 6 bases at V and 11 bases at J; junction bases unmatched: 4. Per the germline V gene, CDR1 is MDHEN and CDR2 is SYDVKM. This CDR3 region has 13 residues. DNA of the CDR3: TGTGCCAGCAGAACCGGGACAGGGGACGTCCTGACTTTC. Residues: CASRTGTGDVLTF.

This clone was recorded a few times. V and J are TRBV6-1 and TRBJ2-7; perhaps TRBD2 as D (6 bases). CDR1 MNHNS and CDR2 SASEGT come from the germline V gene. The CDR3 is made up of 15 amino acids. The V end lost 3 bases, the J end lost 9 bases, and 21 bases lay between the germline ends. The CDR3 protein is CASSEGGYNLRVQYF. The DNA for the CDR3 is TGTGCCAGCAGTGAGGGAGGTTACAACCTACGAGTGCAGTACTTC.

This clone is a singleton in its sample. The J gene is TRBJ1-5, the V gene TRBV7-2, with D perhaps matching TRBD1 (6 bases). Trimming shortened V by 1 base and J by 3 bases, and 10 bases separated the two germline ends. CDR3 length equals 15 residues. The germline V gene encodes CDR1 SGHTA and CDR2 FQGNSA. CDR3 amino acids: CASSLGDTYNQPQHF. Here the CDR3 DNA reads TGTGCCAGCAGCTTAGGGGACACCTACAATCAGCCCCAGCATTTT. The variable domain in full, completed from reference TRBV7-2 and TRBJ1-5, reads GAGVSQSPSNKVTEKGKDVELRCDPISGHTALYWYRQSLGQGLEFLIYFQGNSAPDKSGLPSDRFSAERTGGSVSTLTIQRTQQEDSAVYLCASSLGDTYNQPQHFGDGTRLSIL.

This clone turned up a few times. This chain links TRBV5-1 with TRBJ2-7, with a possible D match to TRBD1 (6 bases). CDR1 and CDR2 (germline): SGHRS, YFSETQ. V lost 3 bases to trimming and J lost 2 bases, with 12 bases between them. The CDR3 is 14 amino acids. CDR3 sequence reads: CASSSDTGPYEQYF. CDR3 in DNA: TGCGCCAGCAGCTCGGATACAGGGCCCTACGAGCAGTACTTC.

V is TRBV5-4 and J is TRBJ1-2, with 10 bases that match TRBD1. Germline V gene lookup returns CDR1 SGHNT and CDR2 YYREEE (reference sequence). There are 13 residues in the CDR3. V was clipped by 4 bases and J by 6 bases; unmatched bases: 3. Written as DNA, the CDR3 is TGTGCCAGCAGCCGGGACAGGGGCGATGGCTACACCTTC. This encodes CASSRDRGDGYTF.

The V gene is TRBV19, the J gene TRBJ2-7; possibly TRBD2 for D (6 bases). This CDR3 is built from 14 residues. With 7 bases removed from V and 2 bases from J, the gap between germline ends came to 15 bases. From germline, CDR1 is LNHDA and CDR2 SQIVND (reference sequence). The CDR3 bases are TGTGCCAGTAAGTCCCCGGGAGAGACCTACGAGCAGTACTTC. Protein sequence: CASKSPGETYEQYF.

This clone was recorded a few times. The chain employs TRBV7-6 and TRBJ2-1; 7 bases agree with TRBD1. The CDR3 is 16 amino acids. Losses at the gene ends were 4 bases for V and 0 bases for J; bases not matched to a gene: 6. The V gene's germline CDR1 is SGHVS and CDR2 FNYEAQ. The CDR3 bases are TGTGCCAGCAGCTGGCGACAGGGAAGCTCCTACAATGAGCAGTTCTTC. Translating gives CASSWRQGSSYNEQFF.

This clone was picked up many times. The chain carries TRBV5-4 and TRBJ2-7; 7 nucleotides match TRBD1. V lost 0 bases, J lost 6 bases, and 3 bases stayed unmatched. From germline, CDR1 is SGHNT and CDR2 YYREEE (reference sequence). The CDR3 runs to 13 residues. CDR3 loop: CASSLAGGREQYF. The CDR3 bases are TGTGCCAGCAGCTTGGCAGGGGGTCGCGAGCAGTACTTC.

The rearrangement joins TRBV19 to TRBJ1-5; TRBD1 matches at 9 bases. Losses at the gene ends were 5 bases for V and 7 bases for J; bases not matched to a gene: 12. The CDR3 has 16 amino acids. Germline loops: CDR1 LNHDA, CDR2 SQIVND (reference sequence). The CDR3: CASSDGTGKQRQPQHF. The DNA for the CDR3 is TGTGCCAGTAGTGACGGGACAGGGAAACAGAGGCAGCCCCAGCATTTT. The full variable domain, its missing parts supplied by reference TRBV19 and TRBJ1-5, is DGGITQSPKYLFRKEGQNVTLSCEQNLNHDAMYWYRQDPGQGLRLIYYSQIVNDFQKGDIAEGYSVSREKKESFPLTVTSAQKNPTAFYLCASSDGTGKQRQPQHFGDGTRLSIL.

The V and J genes are TRBV27 and TRBJ2-1, with TRBD2 matching over 8 bases. Per the germline V gene, CDR1 is MNHEY and CDR2 is SMNVEV (reference sequence). Germline trimming cut 9 bases from V and 6 bases from J; bases unmatched to any gene: 10. CDR3 length: 14 residues. The CDR3 DNA follows: TGTGCCAGTCAACCCGGGGGGGTGATCAATGAGCAGTTCTTC. This encodes CASQPGGVINEQFF.

V gene TRBV4-1 combines with J gene TRBJ2-7; 13 positions agree with TRBD2. Germline loops: CDR1 MGHRA, CDR2 YSYEKL. The CDR3 has 15 amino acids. Unmatched junction bases numbered 4, after V lost 4 bases and J lost 4 bases. The DNA for the CDR3 is TGCGCCAGCAGCCCCAGGACTAGCGGGGGTTACGAGCAGTACTTC. Translating it yields CASSPRTSGGYEQYF.

The V call is TRBV4-1, the J call TRBJ1-4; 11 bases line up with TRBD1. CDR1 and CDR2 (germline): MGHRA, YSYEKL. V shed 10 bases and J 7 bases; nucleotides not matched to a gene: 14. The CDR3 has 16 amino acids. The CDR3 reads CATRPGQGAMAEKLFF. The CDR3 DNA is TGCGCCACCCGACCCGGACAGGGGGCGATGGCTGAAAAACTGTTTTTT.